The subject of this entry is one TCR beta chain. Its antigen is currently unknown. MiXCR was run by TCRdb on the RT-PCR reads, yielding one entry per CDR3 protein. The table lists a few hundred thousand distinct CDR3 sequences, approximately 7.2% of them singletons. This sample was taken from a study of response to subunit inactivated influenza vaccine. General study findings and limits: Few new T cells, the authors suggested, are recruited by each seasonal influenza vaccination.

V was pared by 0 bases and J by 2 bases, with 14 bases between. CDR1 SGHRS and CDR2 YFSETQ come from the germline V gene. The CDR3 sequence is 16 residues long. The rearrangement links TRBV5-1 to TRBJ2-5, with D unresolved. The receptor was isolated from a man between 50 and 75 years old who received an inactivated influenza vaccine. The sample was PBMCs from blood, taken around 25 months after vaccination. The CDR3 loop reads CASSLASGGVQETQYF. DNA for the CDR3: TGCGCCAGCAGCTTGGCGTCAGGTGGGGTTCAAGAGACCCAGTACTTC.